One sample yielded the 23 T cell receptor beta chains listed below, sequenced in a study of cytomegalovirus exposure and HLA in healthy donors. Vbeta (60) and Jbeta (13) primers were used in the PCR. Data came from immunoSEQ multiplex PCR; TCRdb stores just in-frame clones and leaves some out. The sample shows around 100,000 clones, almost 80% of them seen only once. Source material: PBMCs. The receptors shown here come from a man aged 45 to 65 in good health and CMV-seropositive.

The V and J genes are TRBV18 and TRBJ2-5; 7 bases are shared with TRBD2. The CDR3 consists of 13 residues. V trimming: 6 bases; J trimming: 5 bases; junction bases outside the gene matches: 6. CDR1 and CDR2 from the germline V gene are KGHSH and LQKENI. The CDR3 protein is CASSRSSGETQYF. The CDR3 DNA sequence: TGTGCCAGCTCGCGGAGTAGCGGGGAGACCCAGTACTTC.

This chain links TRBV28 with TRBJ2-3; TRBD2 aligns across 8 bases. V lost 3 bases and J lost 6; bases outside the gene matches: 8. The CDR3 sequence is 15 residues long. CDR1 and CDR2 (germline): MDHEN, SYDVKM. Here the CDR3 reads CASSFLSGSGDTQYF. CDR3 DNA sequence: TGTGCCAGCAGTTTCCTGAGCGGGAGCGGCGATACGCAGTATTTT.

The V and J genes are TRBV6-5 and TRBJ1-1; unclear D gene. The germline CDR1 and CDR2 sequences are MNHEY and SVGAGI. The CDR3 loop spans 13 amino acids. Deletions cut 6 bases from V and 0 bases from J, with 8 bases between. The DNA of the CDR3 is TGTGCCAGCAGCCCAGGAATGAACACTGAAGCTTTCTTT. Translating gives CASSPGMNTEAFF.

This sequence joins TRBV7-8 and TRBJ2-5; TRBD1 matches 7 bases. The V segment lost 5 bases and the J segment 4 bases; nucleotides outside the gene matches: 7. Germline CDR1 and CDR2: SGHVS and FQNEAQ. The CDR3 is 14 amino acids. The DNA for the CDR3 is TGTGCCAGCAGCCCTCGGACAGGCGGAGAGACCCAGTACTTC. Translation: CASSPRTGGETQYF.

This CDR3 reads CASSPIVRGRNTEAFF. DNA of the CDR3: TGTGCCAGCTCACCAATCGTAAGGGGGCGGAACACTGAAGCTTTCTTT. The chain combines TRBV18 with TRBJ1-1, with 7 bases that match TRBD1. The V gene's germline CDR1 is KGHSH and CDR2 LQKENI. This CDR3 is 16 amino acids long. J lost 1 base, V lost 2 bases, and 7 bases had no gene match.

The V and J genes are TRBV6-1 and TRBJ1-5; no firm D call. CDR3 size: 15 residues. Trimming shortened V by 7 bases and J by 2 bases, and 15 bases separated the two germline ends. Germline values: CDR1 MNHNS, CDR2 SASEGT. The CDR3 loop is CASTTAEFGNQPQHF. The CDR3 DNA sequence: TGTGCCAGCACAACAGCGGAGTTCGGCAATCAGCCCCAGCATTTT.

This clone was detected once. This chain uses TRBV28 with TRBJ1-2; D gene ambiguous. CDR1 and CDR2 (germline): MDHEN, SYDVKM. Trimming shortened V by 9 bases and J by 5 bases, and 10 bases separated the two germline ends. The CDR3 runs to 11 residues. The CDR3: CASLRGYGYTF. The DNA of the CDR3 is TGTGCCAGTCTCAGAGGGTATGGCTACACCTTC.

This clone was seen a handful of times. The genes are TRBV6-1 and TRBJ2-2; the D is unclear. V gave up 4 bases and J gave up 0 bases, with 6 bases separating them. CDR3 length equals 14 residues. Germline loops: CDR1 MNHNS, CDR2 SASEGT. The CDR3 bases are TGTGCCAGCAGTGCGCTAGCGAACACCGGGGAGCTGTTTTTT. Protein sequence: CASSALANTGELFF.

The chain couples TRBV11-2 to TRBJ2-5, with D maybe TRBD1 (6 bases). Trimming stripped 0 bases from V and 11 bases from J, with 10 bases between. The CDR3 totals 12 residues. Per germline, CDR1 SGHAT and CDR2 FQNNGV. The CDR3: CASSLEGQLQYF. The CDR3 DNA follows: TGTGCCAGCAGCTTAGAAGGACAGCTTCAGTACTTC.

The chain combines TRBV28 with TRBJ1-6, with 9 bases aligning to TRBD1. The V gene's germline CDR1 is MDHEN and CDR2 SYDVKM. The CDR3 length is 14 residues. V trimming: 4 bases; J trimming: 8 bases; junction bases outside the gene matches: 3. CDR3 DNA sequence: TGTGCCAGCAGTTCGGGACAGGGCTATTCACCCCTCCACTTT. This sequence encodes CASSSGQGYSPLHF.

This chain connects TRBV4-2 to TRBJ2-3; D ambiguous. The CDR3 runs to 15 residues. CDR1 LGHNA and CDR2 YNFKEQ come from the germline V gene. V was cut by 1 base and J by 2 bases, with 10 bases left in between. As DNA, the CDR3 is TGTGCCAGCAGCCAAGTAGAAGACATCACAGATACGCAGTATTTT. Translated, it gives CASSQVEDITDTQYF.

The CDR3 protein is CASSLGPSGIGEQFF. CDR3 bases: TGTGCCAGCAGCTTAGGCCCTAGCGGGATAGGGGAGCAGTTCTTC. The chain links TRBV7-9 to TRBJ2-1, with 9 bases matching TRBD2. J lost 10 bases, V lost 1 base, and 8 bases had no gene match. This CDR3 region has 15 residues. Germline CDR1 is SEHNR and CDR2 is FQNEAQ (reference sequence).

V gene TRBV28 combines with J gene TRBJ2-7, with 8 bases identical to TRBD1. CDR3 size: 12 residues. CDR1 MDHEN and CDR2 SYDVKM come from the germline V gene. The junction had 5 bases not matched to a gene; V was cut back by 10 bases and J by 3 bases. The CDR3 spells CATTGGLYEQYF. As DNA, the CDR3 is TGTGCCACAACAGGGGGGCTCTACGAGCAGTACTTC.

V is TRBV6-5 and J is TRBJ2-1, with 7 bases aligning to TRBD2. Trimming at V came to 2 bases and at J to 8 bases, leaving 6 bases not matched to a gene. Germline CDR1 is MNHEY and CDR2 is SVGAGI. The CDR3 spans 14 residues. The CDR3 nucleotides are TGTGCCAGCAGTTACGTGGCGGGAGAAGATGAGCAGTTCTTC. Its protein product is CASSYVAGEDEQFF.

This clone was observed a handful of times. The gene calls are TRBV7-6 and TRBJ2-2, with TRBD2 matching 10 bases. The CDR3 length is 15 residues. The ends lost 5 bases at V and 9 bases at J; junction bases unmatched: 9. CDR1 is SGHVS and CDR2 is FNYEAQ in the germline V gene. The CDR3 here is CASSPEVAGGRELFF. CDR3 nucleotides: TGTGCCAGCAGCCCAGAGGTAGCGGGAGGTCGGGAGCTGTTTTTT.

This chain uses TRBV5-1 with TRBJ2-5; 7 bases align to TRBD1. From germline, CDR1 is SGHRS and CDR2 YFSETQ. V shed 4 bases and J 2 bases; nucleotides not matched to a gene: 8. The CDR3 is 15 amino acids. The CDR3 DNA reads TGCGCCAGCAGCAAAGAACTACAGGGGCAAGAGACCCAGTACTTC. Protein product: CASSKELQGQETQYF. Complete variable domain (other parts from reference TRBV5-1 and TRBJ2-5): KAGVTQTPRYLIKTRGQQVTLSCSPISGHRSVSWYQQTPGQGLQFLFEYFSETQRNKGNFPGRFSGRQFSNSRSEMNVSTLELGDSALYLCASSKELQGQETQYFGPGTRLLVL.

By share of the sample, this clone is medium-sized. The chain uses TRBV19 and TRBJ1-1; possible D gene TRBD1, 6 bases. CDR3 size: 14 residues. Germline CDR1 LNHDA, CDR2 SQIVND (reference sequence). V was trimmed by 6 bases and J by 1 base, leaving 12 bases between them. In DNA, the CDR3 is TGTGCCAGTAGCCCACAGGGTCAGAACACTGAAGCTTTCTTT. Translated: CASSPQGQNTEAFF. The variable domain in full, completed from reference TRBV19 and TRBJ1-1, reads DGGITQSPKYLFRKEGQNVTLSCEQNLNHDAMYWYRQDPGQGLRLIYYSQIVNDFQKGDIAEGYSVSREKKESFPLTVTSAQKNPTAFYLCASSPQGQNTEAFFGQGTRLTVV.

This clone was picked up a small number of times. The genes are TRBV28 and TRBJ2-1, with 7 bases fitting TRBD1. In germline, CDR1 is MDHEN, CDR2 SYDVKM. V was pared by 6 bases and J by 4 bases, with 15 bases of the junction left unmatched. The CDR3 runs to 17 residues. Written as DNA, the CDR3 is TGTGCCAGCAGACCCACGACAGGGCTCGTAGGGTACAATGAGCAGTTCTTC. It specifies CASRPTTGLVGYNEQFF.

This rearrangement joins TRBV5-3 to TRBJ2-1; 14 bases match TRBD2. TRBV5-3 is flagged as an ORF with uncertain function. V shed 4 bases and J 6 bases; nucleotides not matched to a gene: 9. CDR3 size: 17 residues. The CDR3 is CARSPGTSGGEGNEQFF. Here the CDR3 DNA reads TGTGCCAGAAGCCCAGGGACTAGCGGGGGAGAGGGCAATGAGCAGTTCTTC.

The CDR3 DNA follows: TGCGCCAGCAGCCAGACAGGGGAATTAGAAAATAGCAATCAGCCCCAGCATTTT. Translation: CASSQTGELENSNQPQHF. The rearrangement joins TRBV4-1 to TRBJ1-5; 8 bases map to TRBD1. CDR3 length: 18 amino acids. V dropped 3 bases and J dropped 0; count of bases not matched to a gene: 10. CDR1 is MGHRA, CDR2 YSYEKL, per germline.

This chain links TRBV19 with TRBJ2-2; tentatively, D is TRBD2 (6 bases). V shed 3 bases and J shed 0 bases, with 11 bases lying between them. From germline, CDR1 is LNHDA and CDR2 SQIVND (reference sequence). There are 16 residues in the CDR3. The CDR3 nucleotides read TGTGCCAGTAGTATCTTAGCGGTCGCGAACACCGGGGAGCTGTTTTTT. Residues: CASSILAVANTGELFF. Filled out from reference TRBV19 and TRBJ2-2, the complete variable domain reads DGGITQSPKYLFRKEGQNVTLSCEQNLNHDAMYWYRQDPGQGLRLIYYSQIVNDFQKGDIAEGYSVSREKKESFPLTVTSAQKNPTAFYLCASSILAVANTGELFFGEGSRLTVL.

V usage is TRBV30 and J usage is TRBJ1-3; 9 nucleotides align to TRBD1. Germline assignment: CDR1 GTSNPN and CDR2 SVGIG (reference sequence). V lost 5 bases to trimming and J lost 7 bases; unmatched junction nucleotides: 3. CDR3 length: 12 residues. The CDR3 bases are TGTGCCTGGGGGACAGGGAGTAACACCATATATTTT. Protein sequence: CAWGTGSNTIYF.

V usage is TRBV30 and J usage is TRBJ1-1, with 9 nucleotides matching TRBD1. V trimming: 4 bases; J trimming: 7 bases; junction bases outside the gene matches: 7. This CDR3 has 13 amino acids. The germline V gene has CDR1 GTSNPN and CDR2 SVGIG (reference sequence). The CDR3 here is CAWMTGGGFEAFF. The CDR3 DNA reads as TGTGCCTGGATGACAGGGGGTGGGTTTGAAGCTTTCTTT.